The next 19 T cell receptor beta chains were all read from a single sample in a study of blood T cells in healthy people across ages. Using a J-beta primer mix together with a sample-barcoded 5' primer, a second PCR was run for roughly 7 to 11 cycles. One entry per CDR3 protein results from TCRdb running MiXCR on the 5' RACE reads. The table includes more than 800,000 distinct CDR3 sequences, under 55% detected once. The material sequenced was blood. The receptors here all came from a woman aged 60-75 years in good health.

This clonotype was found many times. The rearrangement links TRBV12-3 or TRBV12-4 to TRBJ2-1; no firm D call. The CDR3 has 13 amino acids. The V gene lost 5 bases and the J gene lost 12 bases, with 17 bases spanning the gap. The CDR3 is CASSRDGRDVQFF. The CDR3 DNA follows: TGTGCCAGCAGTCGTGACGGACGCGATGTGCAGTTCTTC.

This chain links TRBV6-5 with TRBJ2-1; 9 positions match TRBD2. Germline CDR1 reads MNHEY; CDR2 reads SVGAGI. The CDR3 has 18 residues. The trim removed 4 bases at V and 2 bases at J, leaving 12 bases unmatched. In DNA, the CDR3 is TGTGCCAGCAGTTCACCTGGTAGCGGGAGAAGAACCTACAATGAGCAGTTCTTC. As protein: CASSSPGSGRRTYNEQFF.

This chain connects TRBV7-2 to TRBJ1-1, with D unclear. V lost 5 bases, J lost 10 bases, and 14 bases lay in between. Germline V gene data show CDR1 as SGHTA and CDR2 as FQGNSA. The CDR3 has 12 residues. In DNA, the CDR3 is TGTGCCAGCAGCCCCGCAAGCCGGGCAGCTTTCTTT. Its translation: CASSPASRAAFF.

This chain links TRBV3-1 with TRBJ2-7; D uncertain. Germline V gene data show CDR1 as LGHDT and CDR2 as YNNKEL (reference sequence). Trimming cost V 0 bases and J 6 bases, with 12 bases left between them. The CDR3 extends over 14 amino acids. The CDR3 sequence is CASSQEAEVAEQYF. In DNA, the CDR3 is TGTGCCAGCAGCCAAGAGGCAGAGGTCGCCGAGCAGTACTTC.

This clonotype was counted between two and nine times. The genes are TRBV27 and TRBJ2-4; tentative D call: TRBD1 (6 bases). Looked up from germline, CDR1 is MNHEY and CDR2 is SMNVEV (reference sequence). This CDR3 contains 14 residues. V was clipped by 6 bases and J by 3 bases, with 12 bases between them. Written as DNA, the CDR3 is TGTGCCAGCAGGAGGGGGATGGGCAAAAACATTCAGTACTTC. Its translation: CASRRGMGKNIQYF.

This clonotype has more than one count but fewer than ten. The CDR3 bases are TGTGCCAGCAGGAATAGCGACAGAGAGCAGTTCTTC. Its translation: CASRNSDREQFF. V is TRBV6-5 and J is TRBJ2-1; D is possibly TRBD1 or TRBD2 (5 bases each). The CDR3 loop spans 12 amino acids. The germline CDR1 and CDR2 sequences are MNHEY and SVGAGI. The ends were cut back, 6 bases at V and 10 bases at J, with 13 bases in the middle.

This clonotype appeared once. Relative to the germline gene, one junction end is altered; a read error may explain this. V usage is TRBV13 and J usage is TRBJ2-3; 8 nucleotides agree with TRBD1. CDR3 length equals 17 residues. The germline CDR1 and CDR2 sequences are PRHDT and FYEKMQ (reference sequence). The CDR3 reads CAGSSRTGKGATDTQYF. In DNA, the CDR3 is TGTGCCGGCAGCTCCCGGACAGGGAAGGGGGCAACAGATACGCAGTATTTT.

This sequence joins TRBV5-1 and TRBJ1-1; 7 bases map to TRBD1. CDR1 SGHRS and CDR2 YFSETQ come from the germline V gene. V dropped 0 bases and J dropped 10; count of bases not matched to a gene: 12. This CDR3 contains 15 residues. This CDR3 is CASSLEPTGLSGAFF. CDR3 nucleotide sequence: TGCGCCAGCAGCTTGGAACCGACAGGGTTAAGTGGAGCTTTCTTT.

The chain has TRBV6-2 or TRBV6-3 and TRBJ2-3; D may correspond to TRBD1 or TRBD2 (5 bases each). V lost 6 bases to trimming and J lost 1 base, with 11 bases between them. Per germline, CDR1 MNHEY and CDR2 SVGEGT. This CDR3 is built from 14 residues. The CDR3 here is CASSNGAGTDTQYF. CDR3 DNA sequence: TGTGCCAGCAGCAACGGGGCCGGCACAGATACGCAGTATTTT.

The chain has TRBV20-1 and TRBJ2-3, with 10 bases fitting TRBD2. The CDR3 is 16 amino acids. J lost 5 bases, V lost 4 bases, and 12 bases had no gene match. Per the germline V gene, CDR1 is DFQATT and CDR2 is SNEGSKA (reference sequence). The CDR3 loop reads CSATEILAGDGDTQYF. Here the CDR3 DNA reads TGCAGTGCTACGGAAATCCTAGCGGGAGACGGAGATACGCAGTATTTT.

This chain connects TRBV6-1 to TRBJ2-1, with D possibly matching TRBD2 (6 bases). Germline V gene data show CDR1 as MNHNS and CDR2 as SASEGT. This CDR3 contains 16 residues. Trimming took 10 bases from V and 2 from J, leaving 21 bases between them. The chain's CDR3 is CANRGGRDGTYNEQFF. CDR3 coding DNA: TGTGCCAACCGGGGTGGGCGGGATGGCACCTACAATGAGCAGTTCTTC.

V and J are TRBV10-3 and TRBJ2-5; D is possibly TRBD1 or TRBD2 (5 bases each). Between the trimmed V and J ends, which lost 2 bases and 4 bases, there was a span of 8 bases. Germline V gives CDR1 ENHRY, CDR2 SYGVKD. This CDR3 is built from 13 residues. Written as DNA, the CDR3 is TGTGCCATCAGTGAGGATGGGGGAGAGACCCAGTACTTC. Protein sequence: CAISEDGGETQYF.

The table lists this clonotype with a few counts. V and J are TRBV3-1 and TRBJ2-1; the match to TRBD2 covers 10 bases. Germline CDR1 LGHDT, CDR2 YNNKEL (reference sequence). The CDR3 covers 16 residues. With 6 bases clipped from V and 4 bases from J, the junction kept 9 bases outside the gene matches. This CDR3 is CASSTTGLAAYNEQFF. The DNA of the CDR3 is TGTGCCAGCAGTACCACCGGACTAGCGGCATACAATGAGCAGTTCTTC.

In DNA form, the CDR3 reads TGTGCCAGCAGTTACGGACAGAGCTCTAATGAAAAACTGTTTTTT. This sequence encodes CASSYGQSSNEKLFF. The gene calls are TRBV6-5 and TRBJ1-4, with a possible D match to TRBD1 (6 bases). CDR1 MNHEY and CDR2 SVGAGI come from the germline V gene. The length of the CDR3 is 15 residues. Trimming left V 2 bases short and J 3 bases short, with 10 bases between.

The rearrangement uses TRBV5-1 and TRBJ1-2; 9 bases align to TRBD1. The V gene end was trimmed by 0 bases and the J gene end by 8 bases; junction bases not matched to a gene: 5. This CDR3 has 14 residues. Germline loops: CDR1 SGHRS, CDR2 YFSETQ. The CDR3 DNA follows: TGCGCCAGCAGCTTGGGGGACAGGGAGTACGGCTACACCTTC. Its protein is CASSLGDREYGYTF.

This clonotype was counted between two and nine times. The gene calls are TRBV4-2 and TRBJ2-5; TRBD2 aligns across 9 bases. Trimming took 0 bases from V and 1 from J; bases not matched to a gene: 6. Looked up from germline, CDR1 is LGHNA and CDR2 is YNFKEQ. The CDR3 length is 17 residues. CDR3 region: CASSQEQATSGQETQYF. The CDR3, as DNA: TGTGCCAGCAGCCAAGAACAGGCGACTAGCGGCCAAGAGACCCAGTACTTC.

CDR3: CSAKDYLRTDTQYF. DNA for the CDR3: TGCAGTGCTAAGGACTACCTCAGGACAGATACGCAGTATTTT. This sequence joins TRBV20-1 and TRBJ2-3; a possible D gene is TRBD2 (6 bases). This CDR3 region has 14 residues. With 4 bases removed from V and 3 bases from J, the gap between germline ends came to 14 bases. Germline-derived CDR1 and CDR2 are DFQATT and SNEGSKA (reference sequence).

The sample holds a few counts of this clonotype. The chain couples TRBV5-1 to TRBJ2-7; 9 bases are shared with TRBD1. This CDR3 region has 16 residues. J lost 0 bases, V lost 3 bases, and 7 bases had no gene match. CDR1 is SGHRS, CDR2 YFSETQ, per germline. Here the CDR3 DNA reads TGCGCCAGCAGCTGGGAAGGGACAGGGACCTCCTACGAGCAGTACTTC. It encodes CASSWEGTGTSYEQYF.

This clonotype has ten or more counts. The chain's CDR3 is CASSQELAGVGDTQYF. In nucleotides, the CDR3 is TGCGCCAGCAGCCAAGAATTGGCGGGAGTTGGCGATACGCAGTATTTT. The chain has TRBV4-1 and TRBJ2-3; 7 positions agree with TRBD2. Germline V gene lookup returns CDR1 MGHRA and CDR2 YSYEKL. The CDR3 totals 16 residues. With V trimmed by 0 bases and J by 6 bases, 9 bases remained unmatched.